This T cell receptor beta chain came from a study of shared clonotypes between healthy human individuals. Study-level results: What naive subsets generally showed was a larger estimated richness than memory subsets showed. In a few donors, roughly 5.2% of naive CD4 clonotypes appeared in common.

Note on this clone: What it binds is not known.

Positively selected for CCR7, the CD45RO-negative cells used as naive CD8 cells excluded terminally differentiated effector memory CD45RA+ cells. For each subset, genomic DNA was distributed in equal portions over several immunoSEQ plates. Sequencing was performed with immunoSEQ multiplex PCR; in TCRdb, only in-frame clones are kept and a portion is missing. Found here are some 2,100,000 clones, about 93% of them singletons; the top ten hold more than 1.5%. The length of the CDR3 is 16 residues. Germline values: CDR1 SGHAT, CDR2 FQNNGV. Germline trimming cut 4 bases from V and 2 bases from J; bases unmatched to any gene: 5.

The V gene is TRBV11-2, the J gene TRBJ2-1; 10 bases align to TRBD2. Source material: naive CD8+ T cells from PBMCs. The clonotype originates from a man aged 18 to 29 in good health. Some clones in this sample may be carry-over from other donors' samples. The CDR3 region is CASSYGLAAPYNEQFF. Written as DNA, the CDR3 is TGTGCCAGCAGCTACGGACTAGCGGCCCCCTACAATGAGCAGTTCTTC.